The 12 T cell receptor beta chains below were found in one sample sequenced in a study of human T cells and chemical hapten exposure. Time point specified: patch test 1, 2 weeks after DPC sensitization. Treatment denoted: therapeutic diphenylcyclopropenone sensitization with weekly scalp DPC. TCRdb itself ran the RACE reads through MiXCR, one entry per CDR3 protein. The repertoire holds some 49,000 distinct CDR3 sequences, around 9.3% seen once, with 4.5% in the top ten. Sequenced material: whole blood, taken in connection with sensitization to the hapten diphenylcyclopropenone (DPC). The receptor source for this set is a woman aged 45-65 years with alopecia areata. Some clones in this sample may be carry-over from other donors' samples.

The CDR3 spells CASTSSLRGQYF. The CDR3 DNA is TGTGCCAGCACCTCCTCGCTGCGGGGACAGTACTTC. The V and J genes are TRBV28 and TRBJ2-7; TRBD2 might be the D (6 bases). Germline V gives CDR1 MDHEN, CDR2 SYDVKM. CDR3 length: 12 amino acids. V shed 7 bases and J shed 10 bases, with 17 bases lying between them.

The table lists this clonotype with many counts. V gene TRBV20-1 combines with J gene TRBJ2-5, with 9 bases aligning to TRBD2. Germline CDR1 DFQATT, CDR2 SNEGSKA (reference sequence). After removal of 7 bases from V and 3 bases from J, the junction contained 6 bases not matched to a gene. This CDR3 has 13 amino acids. The CDR3 sequence: CSGLAEFKETQYF. DNA of the CDR3: TGCAGTGGACTAGCGGAGTTTAAAGAGACCCAGTACTTC.

This clonotype was seen a few times. The chain is built from TRBV6-2 or TRBV6-3 and TRBJ2-1; 8 bases align to TRBD2. Germline V gene sequence: CDR1 MNHEY, CDR2 SVGEGT. The CDR3 runs to 13 residues. CDR3 in amino acids: CAAGREAYNEQFF. CDR3 nucleotides: TGTGCTGCGGGGCGGGAGGCCTACAATGAGCAGTTCTTC.

This clonotype has just a few counts. The V and J genes are TRBV20-1 and TRBJ2-2, with TRBD1 identical over 8 bases. The CDR3 is made up of 14 amino acids. J was trimmed by 8 bases and V by 4 bases; bases with no gene match: 9. Germline CDR1 is DFQATT and CDR2 is SNEGSKA (reference sequence). The CDR3 here is CSAKGQVKAGELFF. CDR3 DNA sequence: TGCAGTGCTAAGGGACAGGTGAAAGCGGGGGAGCTGTTTTTT.

This clonotype has a count of ten or more. This chain connects TRBV6-5 to TRBJ2-7, with D perhaps matching TRBD1 or TRBD2 (7 bases each). The CDR3 sequence is 16 residues long. V lost 0 bases, J lost 0 bases, and 12 bases lay in between. Germline values: CDR1 MNHEY, CDR2 SVGAGI. The CDR3 spells CASSYSGGGLSYEQYF. CDR3 sequence (DNA): TGTGCCAGCAGTTACTCGGGAGGGGGCCTCTCCTACGAGCAGTACTTC.

This clonotype was observed at least ten times. The rearrangement uses TRBV6-5 and TRBJ2-3; D is unresolved. Per the germline V gene, CDR1 is MNHEY and CDR2 is SVGAGI. V was trimmed by 5 bases and J by 8 bases, leaving 8 bases between them. This CDR3 is built from 11 residues. In nucleotides, the CDR3 is TGTGCCAGCAGTGACGTGGTTACGCAGTATTTT. This encodes CASSDVVTQYF.

This clonotype was detected ten times or more. The chain couples TRBV19 to TRBJ2-7; D not resolved. CDR3 length: 13 amino acids. Germline loops: CDR1 LNHDA, CDR2 SQIVND (reference sequence). Trimming took 5 bases from V and 5 from J, leaving 13 bases between them. CDR3 amino acids: CASSRDGWDEQYF. The DNA for the CDR3 is TGTGCCAGTAGTCGAGATGGGTGGGACGAGCAGTACTTC.

This clonotype has only a few counts. V and J are TRBV20-1 and TRBJ1-1, with D maybe TRBD1 (6 bases). Germline CDR1 reads DFQATT; CDR2 reads SNEGSKA (reference sequence). The germline V and J ends were trimmed by 3 bases and 5 bases, with 13 bases remaining between them. This CDR3 comprises 13 residues. The CDR3 here is CSASNPGVTEAFF. The DNA of the CDR3 is TGCAGTGCTAGTAACCCAGGGGTTACTGAAGCTTTCTTT.

CDR3: CSAQWDRGIYEQYF. Here the CDR3 DNA reads TGCAGTGCACAATGGGACAGGGGGATCTACGAGCAGTACTTC. The V gene is TRBV20-1, the J gene TRBJ2-7; 11 bases match TRBD1. The CDR3 totals 14 residues. Unmatched junction bases numbered 7, after V lost 6 bases and J lost 3 bases. Per the germline V gene, CDR1 is DFQATT and CDR2 is SNEGSKA (reference sequence).

This chain links TRBV9 with TRBJ2-1; D not resolved. The CDR3 spans 14 residues. V lost 5 bases to trimming and J lost 4 bases, with 13 bases between them. Germline assignment: CDR1 SGDLS and CDR2 YYNGEE. CDR3 residues: CASSPVPQYNEQFF. In nucleotides, the CDR3 is TGTGCCAGCAGTCCCGTACCGCAGTACAATGAGCAGTTCTTC.

The chain has TRBV29-1 and TRBJ2-2; a possible D gene is TRBD1 (6 bases). The V end lost 6 bases, the J end lost 2 bases, and 10 bases lay between the germline ends. Germline V lookup: CDR1 SQVTM, CDR2 ANQGSEA. The CDR3 totals 13 residues. The CDR3 reads CSVGQINTGELFF. The CDR3 bases are TGCAGCGTCGGACAGATTAACACCGGGGAGCTGTTTTTT.

Many counts were recorded for this clonotype. The chain has TRBV7-9 and TRBJ1-6, with D perhaps matching TRBD1 (6 bases). Per germline, CDR1 SEHNR and CDR2 FQNEAQ (reference sequence). The CDR3 sequence is 14 residues long. V dropped 3 bases and J dropped 5 bases, with 8 bases sitting between them. CDR3 sequence (DNA): TGTGCCAGCAGCTTTTCAGGGGATAATTCACCCCTCCACTTT. Residues: CASSFSGDNSPLHF.